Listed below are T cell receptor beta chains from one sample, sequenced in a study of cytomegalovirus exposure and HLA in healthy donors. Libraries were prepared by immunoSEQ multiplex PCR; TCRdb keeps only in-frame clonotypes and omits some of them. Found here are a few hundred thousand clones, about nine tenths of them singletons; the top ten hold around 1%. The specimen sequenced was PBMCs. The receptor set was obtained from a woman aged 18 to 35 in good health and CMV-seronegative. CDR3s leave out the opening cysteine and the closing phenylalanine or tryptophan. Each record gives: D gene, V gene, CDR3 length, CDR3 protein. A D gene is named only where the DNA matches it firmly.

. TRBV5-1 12 ASSLAGADDEQY
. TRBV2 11 ASSVQGSDEAF
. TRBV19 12 ASRARGTLHELF
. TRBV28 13 ASSLAGTMNSPLH
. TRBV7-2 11 ASSSPPQGELF
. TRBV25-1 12 ASTRRGFNSPLH
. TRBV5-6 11 ASSLGRGHEQY
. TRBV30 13 AWREAFFSGNTIY
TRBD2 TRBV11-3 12 ASSSAGGGDTQY
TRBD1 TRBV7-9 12 ASSLWDRAYEQY
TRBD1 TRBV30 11 AWSGDSLYGYT
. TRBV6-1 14 ASSGQGGGSYNEQF
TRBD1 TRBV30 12 AWSGGQGTYGYT
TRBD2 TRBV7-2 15 ASSKSLTSRPTDTQY
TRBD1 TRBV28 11 ASSPGQGTGYT
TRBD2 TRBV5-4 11 ATGLAGINEQF
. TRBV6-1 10 ASGRGNQPQH
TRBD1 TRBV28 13 ASIKPGTGGSTQY
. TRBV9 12 ASTRGAENTEAF
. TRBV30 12 AWRRLDRGETQY
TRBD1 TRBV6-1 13 ASRRTGRSNYGYT
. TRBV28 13 ASSSWGGGDSPLH
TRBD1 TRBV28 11 ASSLGTAIEAF
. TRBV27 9 ASSLSNEQF
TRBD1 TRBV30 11 AWAGYQGAETF
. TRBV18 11 ASSLQARGTQY
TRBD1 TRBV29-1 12 SVGTTGVPYGYT
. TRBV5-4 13 ASSEHGGISYEQY
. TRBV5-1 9 ASSFGETQY
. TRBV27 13 ASSPRGGAVTEAF
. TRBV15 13 ATSRGGGREETQY
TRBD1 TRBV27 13 ASSLFGTGREKLF
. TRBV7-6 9 ASSSGQSLH
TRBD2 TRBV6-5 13 ASSNPLAGLYEQY
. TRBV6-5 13 ASSYSGEGNYGYT
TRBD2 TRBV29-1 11 SVAGGSGNIQY
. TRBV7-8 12 ASSLGDSTTFQH
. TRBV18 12 ASSPRRGNQPQH
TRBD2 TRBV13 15 ASSLFGLAGGHNEQF
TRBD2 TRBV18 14 ASSPLGGTNTGELF
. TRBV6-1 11 ASKRGLRDGYT
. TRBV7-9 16 ASSLTAGLSSRNTEAF
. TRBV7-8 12 ASSAQGLAQPQH
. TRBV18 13 ASSPARGVNTEAF
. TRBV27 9 ASSSRTEAF
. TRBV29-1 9 SVCRGDEQY
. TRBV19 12 ASTALTNTGELF
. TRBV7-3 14 ASSRHRASGDNEQF
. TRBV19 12 ASSMRGNTGELF
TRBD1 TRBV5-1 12 ASSTGQGAYEQY
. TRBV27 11 ASSPLGGTEAF
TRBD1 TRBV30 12 AWGDRGRNQPQH
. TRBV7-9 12 ASSADQGYNEQF
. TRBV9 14 ASSVALTLGTGELF
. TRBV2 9 ASGPIYEQY